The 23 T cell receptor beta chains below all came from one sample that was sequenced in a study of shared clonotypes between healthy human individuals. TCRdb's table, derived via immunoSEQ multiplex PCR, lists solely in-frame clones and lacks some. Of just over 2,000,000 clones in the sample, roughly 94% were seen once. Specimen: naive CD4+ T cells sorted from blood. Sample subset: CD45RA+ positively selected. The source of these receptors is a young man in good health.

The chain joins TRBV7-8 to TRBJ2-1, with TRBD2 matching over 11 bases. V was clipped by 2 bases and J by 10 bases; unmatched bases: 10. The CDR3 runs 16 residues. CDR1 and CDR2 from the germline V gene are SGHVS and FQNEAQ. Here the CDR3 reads CASSLWSLAGGEEQFF. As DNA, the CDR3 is TGTGCCAGCAGCTTATGGTCGCTAGCGGGAGGCGAGGAGCAGTTCTTC.

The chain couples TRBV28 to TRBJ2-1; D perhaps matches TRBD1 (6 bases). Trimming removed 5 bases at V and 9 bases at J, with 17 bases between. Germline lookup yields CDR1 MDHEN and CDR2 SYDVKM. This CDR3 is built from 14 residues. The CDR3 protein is CASSARTLQGEQFF. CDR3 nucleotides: TGTGCCAGCAGTGCGCGGACCCTACAGGGTGAGCAGTTCTTC.

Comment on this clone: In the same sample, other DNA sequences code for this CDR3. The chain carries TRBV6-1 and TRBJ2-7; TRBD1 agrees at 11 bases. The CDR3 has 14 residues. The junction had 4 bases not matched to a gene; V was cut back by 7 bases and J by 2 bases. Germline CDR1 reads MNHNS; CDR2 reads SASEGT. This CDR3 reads CASTPGQGAYEQYF. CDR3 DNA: TGTGCCAGCACCCCGGGACAGGGGGCCTACGAGCAGTACTTC.

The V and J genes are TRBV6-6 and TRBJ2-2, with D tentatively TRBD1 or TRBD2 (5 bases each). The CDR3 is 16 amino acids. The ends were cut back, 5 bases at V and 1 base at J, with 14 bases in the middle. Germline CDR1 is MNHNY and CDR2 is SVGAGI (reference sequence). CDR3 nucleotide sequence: TGTGCCAGCAGTCGAACCGGGACGCAGAACACCGGGGAGCTGTTTTTT. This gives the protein CASSRTGTQNTGELFF.

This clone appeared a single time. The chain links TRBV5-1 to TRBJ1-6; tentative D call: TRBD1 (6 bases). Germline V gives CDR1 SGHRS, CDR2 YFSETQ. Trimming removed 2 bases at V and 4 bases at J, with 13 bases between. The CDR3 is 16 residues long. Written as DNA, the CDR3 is TGCGCCAGCAGCTTTGGGGGGCCAGAATATAATTCACCCCTCCACTTT. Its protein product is CASSFGGPEYNSPLHF.

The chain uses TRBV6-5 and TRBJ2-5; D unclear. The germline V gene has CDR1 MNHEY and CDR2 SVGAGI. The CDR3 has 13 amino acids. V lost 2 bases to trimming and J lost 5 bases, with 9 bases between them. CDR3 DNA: TGTGCCAGCAGTTACCCTCCGGTGGAGACCCAGTACTTC. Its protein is CASSYPPVETQYF.

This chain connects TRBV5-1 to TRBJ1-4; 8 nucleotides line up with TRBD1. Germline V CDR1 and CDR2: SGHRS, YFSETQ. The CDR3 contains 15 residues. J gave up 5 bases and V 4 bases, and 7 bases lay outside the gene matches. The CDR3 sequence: CASSHGQGLNEKLFF. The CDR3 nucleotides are TGCGCCAGCAGCCATGGACAGGGACTGAATGAAAAACTGTTTTTT.

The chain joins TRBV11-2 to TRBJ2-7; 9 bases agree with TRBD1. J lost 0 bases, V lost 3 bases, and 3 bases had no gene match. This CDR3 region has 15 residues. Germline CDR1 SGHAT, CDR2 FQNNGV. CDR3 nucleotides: TGTGCCAGCAGCTTCGGGACAGGGAGCTCCTACGAGCAGTACTTC. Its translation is CASSFGTGSSYEQYF.

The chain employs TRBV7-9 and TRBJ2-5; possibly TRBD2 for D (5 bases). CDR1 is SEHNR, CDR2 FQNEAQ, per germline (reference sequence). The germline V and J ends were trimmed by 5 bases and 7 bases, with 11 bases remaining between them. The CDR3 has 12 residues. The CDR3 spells CASSRDAGTQYF. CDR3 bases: TGTGCCAGCAGCAGAGACGCGGGGACCCAGTACTTC.

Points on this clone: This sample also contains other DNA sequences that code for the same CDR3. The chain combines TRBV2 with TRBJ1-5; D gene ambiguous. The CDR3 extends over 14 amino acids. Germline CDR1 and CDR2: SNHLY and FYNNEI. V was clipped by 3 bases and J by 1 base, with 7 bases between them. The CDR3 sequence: CASSERTSNQPQHF. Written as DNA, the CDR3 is TGTGCCAGCAGTGAGAGGACCAGCAATCAGCCCCAGCATTTT.

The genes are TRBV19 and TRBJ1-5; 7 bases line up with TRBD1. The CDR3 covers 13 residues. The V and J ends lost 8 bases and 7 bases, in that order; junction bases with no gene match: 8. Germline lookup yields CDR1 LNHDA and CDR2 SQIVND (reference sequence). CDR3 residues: CASSDRERQPQHF. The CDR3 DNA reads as TGTGCCAGTTCCGACAGGGAACGGCAGCCCCAGCATTTT.

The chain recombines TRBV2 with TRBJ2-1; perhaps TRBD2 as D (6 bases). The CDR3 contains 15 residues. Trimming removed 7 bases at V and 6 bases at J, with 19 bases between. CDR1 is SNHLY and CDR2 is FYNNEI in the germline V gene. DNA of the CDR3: TGTGCCAGCACTCAGAGGGACTGGGCGGGCAATGAGCAGTTCTTC. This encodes CASTQRDWAGNEQFF.

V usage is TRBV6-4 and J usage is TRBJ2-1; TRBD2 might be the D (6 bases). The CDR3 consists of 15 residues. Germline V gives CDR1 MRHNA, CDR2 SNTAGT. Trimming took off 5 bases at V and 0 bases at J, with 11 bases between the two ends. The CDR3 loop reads CASSSEGSSYNEQFF. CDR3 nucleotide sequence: TGTGCCAGCAGTTCGGAGGGCAGCTCCTACAATGAGCAGTTCTTC.

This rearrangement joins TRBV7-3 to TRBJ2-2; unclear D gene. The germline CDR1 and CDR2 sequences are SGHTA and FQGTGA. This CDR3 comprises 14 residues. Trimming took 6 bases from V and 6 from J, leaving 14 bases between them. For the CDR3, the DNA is TGTGCCAGCAGAAAAAAGGCCGGGTCCGGGGAGCTGTTTTTT. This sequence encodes CASRKKAGSGELFF.

In DNA, the CDR3 is TGTGCCTGGAGTGTCCAGGGACCCGGCCACACCTTC. Residues: CAWSVQGPGHTF. The chain has TRBV30 and TRBJ1-2; D may be TRBD1 (5 bases). V lost 0 bases and J lost 12, with 14 bases in between. The CDR3 length is 12 residues. The germline V gene has CDR1 GTSNPN and CDR2 SVGIG (reference sequence).

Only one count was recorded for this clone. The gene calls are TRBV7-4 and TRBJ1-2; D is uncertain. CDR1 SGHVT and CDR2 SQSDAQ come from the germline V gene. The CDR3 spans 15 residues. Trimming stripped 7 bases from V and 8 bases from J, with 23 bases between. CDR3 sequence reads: CASTKRPFQIGGYTF. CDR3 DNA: TGTGCCAGCACCAAAAGACCGTTCCAGATAGGGGGCTACACCTTC.

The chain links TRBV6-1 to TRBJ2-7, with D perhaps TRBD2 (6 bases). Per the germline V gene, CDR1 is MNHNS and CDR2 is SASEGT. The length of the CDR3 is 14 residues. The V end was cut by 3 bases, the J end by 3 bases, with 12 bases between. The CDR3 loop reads CASSEGLQLYEQYF. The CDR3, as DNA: TGTGCCAGCAGTGAGGGACTCCAACTCTACGAGCAGTACTTC.

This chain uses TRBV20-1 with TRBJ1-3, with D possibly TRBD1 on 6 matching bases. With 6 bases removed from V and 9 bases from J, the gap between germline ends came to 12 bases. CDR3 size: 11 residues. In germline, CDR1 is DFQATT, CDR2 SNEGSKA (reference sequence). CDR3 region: CSAAGETTIYF. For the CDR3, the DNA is TGCAGTGCAGCAGGGGAGACCACCATATATTTT.

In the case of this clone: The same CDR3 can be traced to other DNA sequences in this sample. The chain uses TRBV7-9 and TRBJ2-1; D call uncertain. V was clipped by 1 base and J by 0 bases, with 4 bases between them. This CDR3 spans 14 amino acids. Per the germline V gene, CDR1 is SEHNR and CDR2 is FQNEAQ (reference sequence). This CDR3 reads CASSLVSSYNEQFF. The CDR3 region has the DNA TGTGCCAGCAGCTTAGTGAGCTCCTACAATGAGCAGTTCTTC.

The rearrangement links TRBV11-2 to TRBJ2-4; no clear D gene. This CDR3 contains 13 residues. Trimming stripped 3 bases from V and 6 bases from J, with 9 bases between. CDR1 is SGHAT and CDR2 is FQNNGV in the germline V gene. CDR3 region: CASSFDQRNIQYF. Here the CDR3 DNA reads TGTGCCAGCAGCTTCGACCAAAGAAACATTCAGTACTTC.

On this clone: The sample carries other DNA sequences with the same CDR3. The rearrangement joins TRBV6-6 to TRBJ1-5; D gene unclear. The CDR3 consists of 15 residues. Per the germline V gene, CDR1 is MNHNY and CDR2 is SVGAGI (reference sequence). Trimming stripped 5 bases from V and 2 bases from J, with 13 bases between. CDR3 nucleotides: TGTGCCAGCAGTCCTACCGGGGTTGGCAATCAGCCCCAGCATTTT. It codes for CASSPTGVGNQPQHF.

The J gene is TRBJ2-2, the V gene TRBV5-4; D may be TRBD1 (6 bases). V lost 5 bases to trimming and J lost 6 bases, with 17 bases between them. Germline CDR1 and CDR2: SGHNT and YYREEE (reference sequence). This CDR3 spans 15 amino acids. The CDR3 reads CASSAGTKPAGELFF. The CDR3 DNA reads TGTGCCAGCAGTGCCGGGACAAAACCCGCCGGGGAGCTGTTTTTT.

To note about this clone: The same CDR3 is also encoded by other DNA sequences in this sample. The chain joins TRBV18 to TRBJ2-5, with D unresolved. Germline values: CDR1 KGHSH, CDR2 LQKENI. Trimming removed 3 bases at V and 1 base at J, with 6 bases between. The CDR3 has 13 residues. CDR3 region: CASSPLGQETQYF. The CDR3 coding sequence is TGTGCCAGCTCACCCTTGGGCCAAGAGACCCAGTACTTC.